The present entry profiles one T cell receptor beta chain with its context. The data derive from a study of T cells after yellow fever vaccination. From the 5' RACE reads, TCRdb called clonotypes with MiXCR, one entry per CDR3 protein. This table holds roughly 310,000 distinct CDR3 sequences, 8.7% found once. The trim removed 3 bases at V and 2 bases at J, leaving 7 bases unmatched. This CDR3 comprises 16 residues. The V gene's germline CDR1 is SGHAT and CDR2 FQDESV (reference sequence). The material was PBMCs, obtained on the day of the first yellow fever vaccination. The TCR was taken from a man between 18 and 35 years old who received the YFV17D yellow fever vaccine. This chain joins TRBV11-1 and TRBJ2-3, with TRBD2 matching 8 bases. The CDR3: CASSFPQRGNTDTQYF. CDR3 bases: TGTGCCAGCAGCTTCCCCCAGCGGGGGAACACAGATACGCAGTATTTT.